The clone carrying this T cell receptor (beta chain) turned up a few times. This sample stems from a study of early T cells in non-severe SARS-CoV-2 infection. Study-level background: The authors sequenced bulk RNA from unsorted whole blood, leaving chains unpaired.

The protocol attached unique molecular identifiers to individual cDNA molecules. TCRdb reanalysed the 5' RACE reads using MiXCR and keeps one entry per CDR3 protein. The sample comprises 90,000 to 130,000 distinct CDR3 sequences, 12% of which are singletons, and 3.1% rests with the top ten. This CDR3 spans 16 amino acids. V trimming: 1 base; J trimming: 3 bases; junction bases outside the gene matches: 7. The chain links TRBV12-3 or TRBV12-4 to TRBJ1-1; TRBD1 aligns across 8 bases. The sequenced sample consisted of whole blood. The sequence was collected from an adult who was a healthcare worker with PCR-confirmed SARS-CoV-2 infection or an uninfected control (not recorded which). The CDR3 loop is CASSLDPGGGHTEAFF. For the CDR3, the DNA is TGTGCCAGCAGTTTAGACCCAGGGGGCGGTCACACTGAAGCTTTCTTT.